The TCR beta chain under discussion was sequenced for a study of graft-versus-host responses after intestinal transplantation. Study-level information: Each of the recipients got a multivisceral, liver-intestinal, or isolated intestinal transplant. All recipients got anti-thymocyte globulin induction, then tacrolimus and steroids for roughly 3 years. Study-wide points: Some GvH clones appeared in ileal mucosa or blood before recipient bone marrow. The presence of high graft-versus-host to host-versus-graft clonal ratios in allografts characterized patients with graft-donor T cell macrochimerism.

This CDR3 is 13 amino acids long. The germline gives CDR1 SGHDN, CDR2 FVKESK. V lost 1 base to trimming and J lost 4 bases, with 7 bases between them. About this clone: What it recognizes is unknown.

Using immunoSEQ multiplex PCR, the repertoire was profiled, and TCRdb retains in-frame clones only, with some absent. The sample carries approximately 70,000 clones, 84% recorded once. The V gene is TRBV14, the J gene TRBJ1-2, with D hard to call. The receptor comes from a human donor who was the organ donor for an intestinal transplant. Here the sequenced sample was unstimulated CD4+ T cells sorted from spleen or lymph node cells, taken before transplant. The CDR3 DNA sequence: TGTGCCAGCAGCCAAGTTCCCTCCTATGGCTACACCTTC. The encoded protein is CASSQVPSYGYTF.